This T cell receptor beta chain was obtained from a study of T cell responses to AZD1222 COVID-19 vaccine. Study as a whole: It was second doses at about 4 or about 12 weeks that were pooled.

Generated by immunoSEQ multiplex PCR, the TCRdb table keeps only in-frame clones and is missing some. The sample has some 140,000 clones; 90% to 95% are singletons. General study findings and limits: Variant regions that are unmutated are reportedly the target of nearly half of spike-specific TCRs. Most donors were white British and more were female, and clonal diversity was possibly underestimated.

Regarding this clone: Its antigen is unidentified.

The CDR3 runs 15 residues. The V end was cut by 7 bases, the J end by 4 bases, with 19 bases between. Germline assignment: CDR1 SEHNR and CDR2 FQNEAQ (reference sequence). The chain couples TRBV7-9 to TRBJ2-5; TRBD1 might be the D (6 bases). This clonotype originated in an adult in good health. The sample in question was peripheral blood, obtained on day 0 of AZD1222 vaccination. The CDR3 DNA reads as TGTGCCAGCACCCTCGGGGCAGGGGTGAGAGAGACCCAGTACTTC. It codes for CASTLGAGVRETQYF.